The 27 T cell receptor beta chains presented below share a single source sample, sequenced in a study of molecular identifiers for immune sequencing clone quantification. Each CDR3 protein gets one entry after TCRdb re-called the PCR reads with MiXCR. This sample has approximately 90,000 distinct CDR3 sequences, with roughly 23% found just once. Sequences were obtained from naive CD8+ T cells from blood, with Jurkat cell RNA spiked in. Regarding subset: FACS-sorted CD8+CD4-CCR7+CD45RA+ naive T cells. Receptors were obtained from a human donor in good health. Some libraries in this study had Jurkat cell RNA spiked in.

A few counts support this clonotype. The J gene is TRBJ2-3, the V gene TRBV6-2 or TRBV6-3; 10 bases match TRBD2. This CDR3 has 16 residues. Germline V gene data show CDR1 as MNHEY and CDR2 as SVGEGT. J gave up 2 bases and V 0 bases, and 2 bases lay outside the gene matches. In nucleotides, the CDR3 is TGTGCCAGCAGTTACTCTACTAGCGGGGACACAGATACGCAGTATTTT. Translated, it gives CASSYSTSGDTDTQYF.

This clonotype occurred once. With a much larger clone just one base away, this may be a read error. V is TRBV7-9 and J is TRBJ2-7; D might be TRBD2 (6 bases). The V gene's germline CDR1 is SEHNR and CDR2 FQNEAQ (reference sequence). CDR3 length: 16 amino acids. CDR3 bases: TGTGCCAGCAGCCCCGGCCTGGGAGGTTCTCCCTACGAGCGGTACTTC. The encoded protein is CASSPGLGGSPYERYF.

The table lists this clonotype with many counts. This rearrangement joins TRBV29-1 to TRBJ2-7; 10 positions agree with TRBD1. CDR1 is SQVTM, CDR2 ANQGSEA, per germline. The CDR3 extends over 14 amino acids. The trim removed 5 bases at V and 3 bases at J, leaving 7 bases unmatched. For the CDR3, the DNA is TGCAGCGTTTTAAACCGGGACAGGGGCTACGAGCAGTACTTC. It specifies CSVLNRDRGYEQYF.

This clonotype occurred many times. The chain employs TRBV20-1 and TRBJ2-7; TRBD1 matches at 8 bases. Per the germline V gene, CDR1 is DFQATT and CDR2 is SNEGSKA (reference sequence). Trimming removed 5 bases from V and 4 bases from J; junction bases left unmatched: 10. The CDR3 totals 14 residues. The CDR3 loop is CSARPEDRAYEQYF. CDR3 nucleotides: TGCAGTGCTCGGCCAGAGGACAGGGCTTACGAGCAGTACTTC.

This clonotype was seen repeatedly, ten times or more. This chain connects TRBV27 to TRBJ2-7; tentatively, D is TRBD1 or TRBD2 (5 bases each). CDR3 length: 12 amino acids. Between the trimmed V and J ends, which lost 8 bases and 9 bases, there was a span of 17 bases. The germline CDR1 and CDR2 sequences are MNHEY and SMNVEV (reference sequence). The CDR3 nucleotides are TGTGCCAGCGGAAACCGGGACCTGTGGCAGTACTTC. It is translated as CASGNRDLWQYF.

This clonotype was seen ten or more times. The rearrangement uses TRBV7-9 and TRBJ2-5; 7 nucleotides agree with TRBD2. Germline loops: CDR1 SEHNR, CDR2 FQNEAQ (reference sequence). V lost 5 bases, J lost 5 bases, and 11 bases stayed unmatched. The CDR3 totals 15 residues. CDR3 bases: TGTGCCAGCAGCCCGGGAGTAGCGGGTCGGGAGACCCAGTACTTC. This translates into CASSPGVAGRETQYF.

Worth noting for this clonotype: One end of the junction does not line up with germline, which may come from a read error. The chain couples TRBV6-1 to TRBJ2-1, with a possible D match to TRBD1 (6 bases). The CDR3 is 15 amino acids. Germline assignment: CDR1 MNHNS and CDR2 SASEGT. The chain's CDR3 is CASTLNRDTHNVQFF. As DNA, the CDR3 is TGTGCCAGCACCTTGAACCGGGACACTCACAATGTGCAGTTCTTC.

This clonotype was recorded at least ten times. This chain links TRBV12-3 or TRBV12-4 with TRBJ2-1, with 11 bases fitting TRBD2. The CDR3 runs 14 residues. With 9 bases clipped from V and 3 bases from J, the junction kept 4 bases outside the gene matches. The CDR3 loop reads CASSGLADYNEQFF. As DNA, the CDR3 is TGTGCCAGTTCGGGACTAGCGGACTACAATGAGCAGTTCTTC.

The table lists this clonotype with a few counts. V usage is TRBV3-1 and J usage is TRBJ2-5; D gene unclear. V shed 6 bases and J shed 0 bases, with 20 bases lying between them. The V gene's germline CDR1 is LGHDT and CDR2 YNNKEL (reference sequence). The CDR3 loop spans 17 amino acids. CDR3 sequence (DNA): TGTGCCAGCAGGCGTATGAGTGTTAGTTCGTACCAAGAGACCCAGTACTTC. This codes for CASRRMSVSSYQETQYF.

This clonotype was seen at least ten times. The CDR3 DNA reads TGTGCCAGCAGCCCGTGGGACAGGCAAGAGACCCAGTACTTC. It specifies CASSPWDRQETQYF. The V and J genes are TRBV9 and TRBJ2-5, with 8 bases aligning to TRBD1. The CDR3 has 14 residues. Losses at the gene ends were 4 bases for V and 2 bases for J; bases not matched to a gene: 4. Germline values: CDR1 SGDLS, CDR2 YYNGEE. The full variable domain, completed using reference TRBV9 and TRBJ2-5, is DSGVTQTPKHLITATGQRVTLRCSPRSGDLSVYWYQQSLDQGLQFLIQYYNGEERAKGNILERFSAQQFPDLHSELNLSSLELGDSALYFCASSPWDRQETQYFGPGTRLLVL.

This clonotype was found many times. J is TRBJ2-2 and V is TRBV29-1, with D unclear. CDR1 and CDR2 from the germline V gene are SQVTM and ANQGSEA. The CDR3 has 15 amino acids. V gave up 2 bases and J gave up 0 bases, with 10 bases separating them. The CDR3 here is CSVESALANTGELFF. For the CDR3, the DNA is TGCAGCGTTGAATCGGCACTCGCGAACACCGGGGAGCTGTTTTTT.

This clonotype was detected only once. One base away lies a much larger clone, so this may be a sequencing read error. The chain employs TRBV29-1 and TRBJ1-4; no clear D. The CDR3 is made up of 14 amino acids. V dropped 7 bases and J dropped 4 bases, with 16 bases sitting between them. Germline CDR1 SQVTM, CDR2 ANQGSEA. In DNA, the CDR3 is TGCAGCGCGCACCCGGACGGCAATAATGAAAAACTGTTTTTT. Translated: CSAHPDGNNEKLFF.

CDR3 in amino acids: CASSQGPSGTDTQYF. CDR3 coding DNA: TGCGCCAGCAGCCAGGGTCCCTCTGGCACAGATACGCAGTATTTT. The chain recombines TRBV4-1 with TRBJ2-3; D gene unclear. Trimming took off 3 bases at V and 1 base at J, with 11 bases between the two ends. This CDR3 has 15 amino acids. CDR1 MGHRA and CDR2 YSYEKL come from the germline V gene.

This clonotype was found a few times. CDR3 loop: CATSRVVANPYEQYF. CDR3 coding DNA: TGTGCCACCAGCAGAGTTGTGGCGAACCCTTACGAGCAGTACTTC. V usage is TRBV15 and J usage is TRBJ2-7; D gene uncertain. V was pared by 1 base and J by 4 bases, with 14 bases between. The CDR3 contains 15 residues. The germline V gene encodes CDR1 LNHNV and CDR2 YYDKDF (reference sequence).

There are many counts of this clonotype. This rearrangement joins TRBV27 to TRBJ2-3, with TRBD1 matching 10 bases. Looked up from germline, CDR1 is MNHEY and CDR2 is SMNVEV (reference sequence). J was trimmed by 4 bases and V by 6 bases; bases with no gene match: 10. The length of the CDR3 is 16 residues. CDR3 amino acids: CASRPIRDRGADTQYF. The CDR3 nucleotides are TGTGCCAGCAGGCCCATCCGGGACAGGGGTGCAGATACGCAGTATTTT.

This chain connects TRBV28 to TRBJ2-7, with 11 positions matching TRBD1. The V gene's germline CDR1 is MDHEN and CDR2 SYDVKM. J lost 6 bases, V lost 4 bases, and 11 bases had no gene match. The CDR3 has 16 amino acids. DNA for the CDR3: TGTGCCAGCAGTTCTGGACAGGGGGCGAGGTCCATCGAGCAGTACTTC. Its translation: CASSSGQGARSIEQYF. The whole variable domain, filled in from reference TRBV28 and TRBJ2-7, reads DVKVTQSSRYLVKRTGEKVFLECVQDMDHENMFWYRQDPGLGLRLIYFSYDVKMKEKGDIPEGYSVSREKKERFSLILESASTNQTSMYLCASSSGQGARSIEQYFGPGTRLTVT.

The rearrangement joins TRBV5-6 to TRBJ2-7; TRBD1 is a possible D gene (6 bases). Germline V gene data show CDR1 as SGHDT and CDR2 as YYEEEE. Trimming shortened V by 4 bases and J by 4 bases, and 21 bases separated the two germline ends. This CDR3 spans 16 amino acids. For the CDR3, the DNA is TGTGCCAGCAGCAGAAAAACAGGGTTCTGGGTTTACGAGCAGTACTTC. This sequence encodes CASSRKTGFWVYEQYF.

As regards this clonotype: A much more abundant neighbour one base away suggests this may be a read error. The chain couples TRBV5-4 to TRBJ2-7; D ambiguous. Germline CDR1 and CDR2: SGHNT and YYREEE (reference sequence). CDR3 length equals 13 residues. CDR3 region: CTSSLGYAYEQYF. In nucleotides, the CDR3 is TGTACCAGCAGCTTGGGGTACGCCTACGAGCAGTACTTC.

This clonotype was seen a handful of times. This chain links TRBV20-1 with TRBJ2-5, with D possibly TRBD2 on 6 matching bases. This CDR3 has 17 amino acids. V was cut by 0 bases and J by 5 bases, with 22 bases left in between. Germline V gene lookup returns CDR1 DFQATT and CDR2 SNEGSKA (reference sequence). CDR3 sequence reads: CSARDLTSFLGEETQYF. In DNA form, the CDR3 reads TGCAGTGCTAGAGACCTGACTAGTTTTCTTGGAGAGGAGACCCAGTACTTC.

This clonotype was counted at least ten times. The chain is built from TRBV5-1 and TRBJ2-3; D gene uncertain. Trimming pared 0 bases from V and 1 base from J, leaving 9 bases between. From germline, CDR1 is SGHRS and CDR2 YFSETQ. CDR3 length: 15 residues. The CDR3 DNA is TGCGCCAGCAGCTTGGCCGCCGTAGGCACAGATACGCAGTATTTT. Amino acid sequence: CASSLAAVGTDTQYF.

This clonotype was counted many times. The chain carries TRBV7-8 and TRBJ2-7; D unclear. V was cut by 6 bases and J by 0 bases, with 18 bases left in between. This CDR3 comprises 16 residues. CDR1 is SGHVS, CDR2 FQNEAQ, per germline. The CDR3 here is CASRGPLKAGSYEQYF. CDR3 nucleotides: TGTGCCAGCAGGGGCCCCCTTAAAGCAGGCTCCTACGAGCAGTACTTC.

This clonotype was detected a few times. The genes are TRBV6-5 and TRBJ1-6; a possible D gene is TRBD1 (6 bases). V lost 6 bases and J lost 0, with 12 bases in between. CDR1 and CDR2 (germline): MNHEY, SVGAGI. This CDR3 spans 16 amino acids. The CDR3 loop reads CASRNTGYSYNSPLHF. The CDR3 nucleotides are TGTGCCAGCAGGAACACAGGGTACTCCTATAATTCACCCCTCCACTTT.

In this sample, this clonotype turned up many times. The rearrangement uses TRBV27 and TRBJ2-7; D not resolved. Germline CDR1 and CDR2: MNHEY and SMNVEV (reference sequence). Trimming removed 0 bases from V and 0 bases from J, with 3 bases in between. The CDR3 is made up of 13 amino acids. The CDR3 loop is CASSLSLSYEQYF. In DNA, the CDR3 is TGTGCCAGCAGTTTATCCCTCTCCTACGAGCAGTACTTC.

The V and J genes are TRBV28 and TRBJ2-5, with 10 bases that match TRBD2. CDR1 is MDHEN and CDR2 is SYDVKM in the germline V gene. Trimming removed 6 bases from V and 5 bases from J; junction bases left unmatched: 12. The CDR3 covers 16 residues. The CDR3 DNA is TGTGCCAGCAGCGGGATCAGCGGGGGGGCCTTGGAGACCCAGTACTTC. This translates into CASSGISGGALETQYF.

About this clonotype itself: A much larger clone is a single base away; this may be a read error. The chain joins TRBV19 to TRBJ2-7; TRBD1 is a possible D gene (7 bases). V lost 4 bases and J 9 bases, leaving 16 bases between the germline ends. Per germline, CDR1 LNHDA and CDR2 SQIVND (reference sequence). The CDR3 contains 13 residues. DNA for the CDR3: TGTGCCAGTAGTACCCCAGGGGGGAACGGGCAGTACTTC. It yields the protein CASSTPGGNGQYF.

The chain has TRBV15 and TRBJ1-5, with D hard to call. The germline gives CDR1 LNHNV, CDR2 YYDKDF (reference sequence). V was cut by 1 base and J by 0 bases, with 7 bases left in between. The CDR3 spans 15 residues. The CDR3 region has the DNA TGTGCCACCAGCAGAGGCGGGAGTAGCAATCAGCCCCAGCATTTT. Its translation: CATSRGGSSNQPQHF.

In the case of this clonotype: A read error may be the cause here, since a much bigger clone is one base away. This chain joins TRBV11-2 and TRBJ2-7; D uncertain. From germline, CDR1 is SGHAT and CDR2 FQNNGV. The CDR3 loop spans 14 amino acids. CDR3 protein: CANSLGYSSYEQYF. CDR3 nucleotide sequence: TGTGCCAACAGCTTAGGATACAGCTCCTACGAGCAGTACTTC.